This T cell receptor beta chain comes out of a study of T-cell memory formation after mild COVID-19. This clonotype came up a few times. MiXCR, applied by TCRdb to the 5' RACE reads, yields one record per CDR3 protein. The sample has 250,000 to 350,000 distinct CDR3 sequences; around an eighth are singletons. Trimming removed 3 bases at V and 2 bases at J, with 11 bases between. The CDR3 sequence is 14 residues long. CDR1 and CDR2 from the germline V gene are DFQATT and SNEGSKA (reference sequence). This clonotype was sampled from a man younger than 35 who had mild COVID-19 (a few samples of this study predate the infection). Cell type and time point are not known. Sequenced: PBMCs or a T cell subset sorted from them (not recorded which). V is TRBV20-1 and J is TRBJ1-3; D perhaps matches TRBD1 (5 bases). The CDR3 spells CSARTQEPGNTIYF. The CDR3 DNA is TGCAGTGCTAGGACACAGGAACCTGGAAACACCATATATTTT.